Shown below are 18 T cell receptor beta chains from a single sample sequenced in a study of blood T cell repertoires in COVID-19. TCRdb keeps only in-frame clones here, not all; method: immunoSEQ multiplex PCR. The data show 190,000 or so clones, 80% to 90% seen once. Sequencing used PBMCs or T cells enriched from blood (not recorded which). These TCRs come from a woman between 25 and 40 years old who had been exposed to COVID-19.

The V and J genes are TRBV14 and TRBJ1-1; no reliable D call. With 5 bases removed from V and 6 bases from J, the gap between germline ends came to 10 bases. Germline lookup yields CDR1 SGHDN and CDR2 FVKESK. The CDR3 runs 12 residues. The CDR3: CASSDSAAEAFF. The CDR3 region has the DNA TGTGCCAGCAGCGACTCGGCGGCTGAAGCTTTCTTT.

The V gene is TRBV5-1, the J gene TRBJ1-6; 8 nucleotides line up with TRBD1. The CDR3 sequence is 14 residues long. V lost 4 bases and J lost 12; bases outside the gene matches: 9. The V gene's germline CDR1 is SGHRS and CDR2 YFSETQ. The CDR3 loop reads CASSLGQVLQPLHF. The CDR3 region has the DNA TGCGCCAGCAGCCTGGGACAGGTATTGCAACCCCTCCACTTT.

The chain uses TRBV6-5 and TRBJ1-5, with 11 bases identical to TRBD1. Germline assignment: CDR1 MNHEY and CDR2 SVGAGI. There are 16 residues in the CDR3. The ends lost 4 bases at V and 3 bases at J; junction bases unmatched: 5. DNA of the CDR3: TGTGCCAGCAGTTCCGGACAGGGGGCGGTCAATCAGCCCCAGCATTTT. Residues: CASSSGQGAVNQPQHF.

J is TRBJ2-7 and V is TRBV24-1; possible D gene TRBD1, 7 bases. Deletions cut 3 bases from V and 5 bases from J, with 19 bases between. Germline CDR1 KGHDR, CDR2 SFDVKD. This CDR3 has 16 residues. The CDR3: CATSDPRQGGKDEQYF. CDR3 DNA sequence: TGTGCCACCAGTGATCCACGACAGGGAGGTAAGGACGAGCAGTACTTC.

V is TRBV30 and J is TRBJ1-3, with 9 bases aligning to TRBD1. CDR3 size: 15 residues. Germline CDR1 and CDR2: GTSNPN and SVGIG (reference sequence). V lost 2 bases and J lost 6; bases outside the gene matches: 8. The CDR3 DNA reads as TGTGCCTGGAGTTTACCTGGGACAGGGCTAAACACCATATATTTT. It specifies CAWSLPGTGLNTIYF.

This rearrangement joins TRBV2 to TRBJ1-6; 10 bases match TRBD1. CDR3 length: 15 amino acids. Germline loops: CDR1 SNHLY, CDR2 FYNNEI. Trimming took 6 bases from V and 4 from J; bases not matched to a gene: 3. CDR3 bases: TGTGCCAGCAGCGGGACAGGGGTATATAATTCACCCCTCCACTTT. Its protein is CASSGTGVYNSPLHF.

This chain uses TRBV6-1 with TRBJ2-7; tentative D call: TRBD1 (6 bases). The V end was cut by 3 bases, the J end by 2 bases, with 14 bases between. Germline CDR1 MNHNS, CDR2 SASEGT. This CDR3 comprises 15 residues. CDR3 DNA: TGTGCCAGCAGTGACGGGGCAGGGGATCCCTACGAGCAGTACTTC. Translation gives CASSDGAGDPYEQYF.

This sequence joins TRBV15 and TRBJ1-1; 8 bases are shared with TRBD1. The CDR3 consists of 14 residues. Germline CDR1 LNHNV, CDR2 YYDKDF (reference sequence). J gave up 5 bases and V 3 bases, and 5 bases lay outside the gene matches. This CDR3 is CATSRDRAHTEAFF. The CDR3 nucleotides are TGTGCCACCAGCAGGGACAGGGCTCATACTGAAGCTTTCTTT.

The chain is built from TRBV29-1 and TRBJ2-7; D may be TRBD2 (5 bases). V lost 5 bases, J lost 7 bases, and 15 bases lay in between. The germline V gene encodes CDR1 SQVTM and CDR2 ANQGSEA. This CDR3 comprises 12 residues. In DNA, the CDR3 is TGCAGCGTTACGATAGGAGGACTTGAGCAGTACTTC. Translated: CSVTIGGLEQYF.

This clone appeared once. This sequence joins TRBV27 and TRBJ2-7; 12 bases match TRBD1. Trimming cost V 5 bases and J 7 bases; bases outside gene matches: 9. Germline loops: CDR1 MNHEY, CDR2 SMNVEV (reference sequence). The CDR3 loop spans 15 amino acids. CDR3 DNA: TGTGCCAGCAGTGCGCCGGGACAGGGGGCTTGGGAGCAGTACTTC. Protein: CASSAPGQGAWEQYF.

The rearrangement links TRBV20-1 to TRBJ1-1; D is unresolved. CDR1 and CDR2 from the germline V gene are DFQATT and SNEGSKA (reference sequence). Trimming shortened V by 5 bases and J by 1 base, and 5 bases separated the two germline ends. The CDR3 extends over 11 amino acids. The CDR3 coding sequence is TGCAGTGCTGGCCCGAACACTGAAGCTTTCTTT. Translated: CSAGPNTEAFF.

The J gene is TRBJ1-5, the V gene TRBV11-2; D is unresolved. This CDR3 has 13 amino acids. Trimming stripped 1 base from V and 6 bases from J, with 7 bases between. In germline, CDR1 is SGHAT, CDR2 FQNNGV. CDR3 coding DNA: TGTGCCAGCAGCTTAGGGCCAGGTCAGCCCCAGCATTTT. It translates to CASSLGPGQPQHF.

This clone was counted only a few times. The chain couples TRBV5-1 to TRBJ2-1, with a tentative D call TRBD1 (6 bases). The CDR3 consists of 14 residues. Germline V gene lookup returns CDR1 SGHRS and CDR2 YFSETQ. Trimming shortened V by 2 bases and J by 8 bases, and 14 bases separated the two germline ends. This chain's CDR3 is CASSLGGMGDEQFF. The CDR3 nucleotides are TGCGCCAGCAGCTTAGGGGGTATGGGGGATGAGCAGTTCTTC. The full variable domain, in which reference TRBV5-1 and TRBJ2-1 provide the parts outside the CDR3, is KAGVTQTPRYLIKTRGQQVTLSCSPISGHRSVSWYQQTPGQGLQFLFEYFSETQRNKGNFPGRFSGRQFSNSRSEMNVSTLELGDSALYLCASSLGGMGDEQFFGPGTRLTVL.

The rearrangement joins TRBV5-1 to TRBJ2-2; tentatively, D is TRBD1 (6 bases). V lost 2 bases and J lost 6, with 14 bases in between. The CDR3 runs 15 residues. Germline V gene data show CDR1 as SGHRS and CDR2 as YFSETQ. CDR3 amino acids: CASSFWGPEAGELFF. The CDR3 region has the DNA TGCGCCAGCAGCTTTTGGGGGCCCGAGGCCGGGGAGCTGTTTTTT.

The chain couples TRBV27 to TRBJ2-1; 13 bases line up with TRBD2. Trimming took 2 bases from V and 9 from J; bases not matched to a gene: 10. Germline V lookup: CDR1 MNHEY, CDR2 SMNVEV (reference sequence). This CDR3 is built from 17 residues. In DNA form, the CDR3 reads TGTGCCAGCAGTTTACCCTCACTAGCGGGGGGGCGGACTGAGCAGTTCTTC. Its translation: CASSLPSLAGGRTEQFF.

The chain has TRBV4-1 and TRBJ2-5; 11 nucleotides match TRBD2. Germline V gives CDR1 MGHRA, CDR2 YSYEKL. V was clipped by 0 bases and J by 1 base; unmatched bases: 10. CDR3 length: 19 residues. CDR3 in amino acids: CASSQDRGLADLLQETQYF. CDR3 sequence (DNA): TGCGCCAGCAGCCAAGATCGGGGACTAGCGGATCTACTCCAAGAGACCCAGTACTTC.

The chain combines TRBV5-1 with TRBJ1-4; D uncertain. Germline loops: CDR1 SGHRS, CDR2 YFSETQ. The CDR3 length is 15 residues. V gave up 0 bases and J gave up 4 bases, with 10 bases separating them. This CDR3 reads CASSLVAGSNEKLFF. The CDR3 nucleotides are TGCGCCAGCAGCTTGGTTGCAGGCAGTAATGAAAAACTGTTTTTT.

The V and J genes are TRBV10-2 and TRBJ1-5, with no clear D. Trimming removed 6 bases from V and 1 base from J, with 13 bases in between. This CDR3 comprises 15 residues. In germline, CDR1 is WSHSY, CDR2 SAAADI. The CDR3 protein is CASRGGLLSNQPQHF. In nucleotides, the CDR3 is TGCGCCAGCAGAGGAGGGCTCCTGAGCAATCAGCCCCAGCATTTT.